This TCR beta chain was documented in a study of blood T cell repertoires in COVID-19. About the study: Researchers got acute and convalescent COVID-19 samples from the United States, Italy and Spain. PBMCs, B-cell-depleted T cells, or T cells were the source of the cDNA or gDNA that made up the material.

Original methodology: Nucleated cell counts were estimated from reference gene primer amplification. Profiling relied on immunoSEQ multiplex PCR, and the TCRdb table lists in-frame clones only, not all of them. V and J calls and clone size come straight from that table; D and trimming were deduced from the DNA. Counted here are hundreds of thousands of clones, 88% occurring once; the ten biggest clones make up 1.2% to 1.5%. This CDR3 has 16 residues. V lost 2 bases and J lost 9; bases outside the gene matches: 13. The germline V gene encodes CDR1 MNHEY and CDR2 SVGEGT. What was sequenced was peripheral blood. V usage is TRBV6-2 or TRBV6-3 and J usage is TRBJ1-1; the match to TRBD1 covers 9 bases. This sequence was found in an elderly man with acute or convalescent COVID-19. CDR3 sequence: CASSYLTGTGREQAFF. Written as DNA, the CDR3 is TGTGCCAGCAGTTACCTGACCGGGACAGGGAGGGAACAAGCTTTCTTT.